The 23 T cell receptor beta chains in this list originate from one sample, sequenced in a study of blood T cell repertoires in COVID-19. Sequencing used immunoSEQ multiplex PCR; TCRdb keeps in-frame clones, though not all of them. The table has 300,000 to 400,000 clones, roughly 90% seen once. Sequencing used PBMCs or T cells enriched from blood (not recorded which). These TCRs come from a woman aged 25 to 39 who had been exposed to COVID-19.

The chain joins TRBV5-1 to TRBJ2-7; D possibly corresponds to TRBD1 (6 bases). The CDR3 sequence is 12 residues long. Germline loops: CDR1 SGHRS, CDR2 YFSETQ. V gave up 7 bases and J gave up 1 base, with 9 bases separating them. The CDR3 spells CASSTGSYEQYF. CDR3 nucleotide sequence: TGCGCCAGCTCGACAGGTTCCTACGAGCAGTACTTC.

This clone was seen just once. Within the sample, other DNA sequences also encode this same CDR3. The chain uses TRBV18 and TRBJ2-5; 9 bases match TRBD1. Per the germline V gene, CDR1 is KGHSH and CDR2 is LQKENI. The junction had 2 bases not matched to a gene; V was cut back by 3 bases and J by 3 bases. CDR3 length: 14 residues. CDR3 sequence reads: CASSPRTGEETQYF. The CDR3 DNA sequence: TGTGCCAGCTCACCCCGGACAGGGGAAGAGACCCAGTACTTC.

This clone was seen a handful of times. The V gene is TRBV19, the J gene TRBJ1-1; D is perhaps TRBD1 (6 bases). The V gene's germline CDR1 is LNHDA and CDR2 SQIVND (reference sequence). The length of the CDR3 is 14 residues. Trimming removed 4 bases from V and 1 base from J, with 10 bases in between. As DNA, the CDR3 is TGTGCCAGTAGTACGGGGGGCAGGAACACTGAAGCTTTCTTT. It translates to CASSTGGRNTEAFF.

This clone appeared a single time. The chain carries TRBV10-3 and TRBJ1-1; TRBD1 agrees at 7 bases. The CDR3 totals 14 residues. The V segment lost 3 bases and the J segment 5 bases; nucleotides outside the gene matches: 6. CDR1 and CDR2 (germline): ENHRY, SYGVKD. CDR3: CAISEEGAGTEAFF. The CDR3 DNA reads TGTGCCATCAGTGAAGAGGGGGCGGGTACTGAAGCTTTCTTT.

The chain recombines TRBV3-1 (or the pseudogene TRBV3-2) with TRBJ2-1, with 7 bases matching TRBD2. CDR3 length equals 18 residues. From germline, CDR1 is LGHDT and CDR2 YNNKEL (reference sequence). After removal of 2 bases from V and 5 bases from J, the junction contained 15 bases not matched to a gene. For the CDR3, the DNA is TGTGCCAGCAGCCAACCCCCTTGGGGGGAGGGCATCCACAATGAGCAGTTCTTC. Its translation is CASSQPPWGEGIHNEQFF.

DNA of the CDR3: TGTGCCAGCAGTCGGGGACAGGTTACCTACAATGAGCAGTTCTTC. As protein: CASSRGQVTYNEQFF. This sequence joins TRBV6-5 and TRBJ2-1, with 8 bases fitting TRBD1. The trim removed 5 bases at V and 2 bases at J, leaving 5 bases unmatched. In germline, CDR1 is MNHEY, CDR2 SVGAGI. The CDR3 runs 15 residues.

The J gene is TRBJ1-3, the V gene TRBV18, with 7 nucleotides matching TRBD1. CDR1 is KGHSH and CDR2 is LQKENI in the germline V gene. V lost 2 bases to trimming and J lost 2 bases; unmatched junction nucleotides: 3. The CDR3 totals 15 residues. Here the CDR3 DNA reads TGTGCCAGCTCACCAGGACAGGCTGCTGGAAACACCATATATTTT. Translated: CASSPGQAAGNTIYF.

V and J are TRBV4-1 and TRBJ1-2; TRBD1 agrees at 8 bases. J was trimmed by 3 bases and V by 0 bases; bases with no gene match: 9. Germline values: CDR1 MGHRA, CDR2 YSYEKL. The CDR3 totals 17 residues. The CDR3 bases are TGCGCCAGCAGCCAAGAAGACACAGGGGGAACGGACTATGGCTACACCTTC. As protein: CASSQEDTGGTDYGYTF.

The chain links TRBV5-4 to TRBJ2-1; D is ambiguous. This CDR3 contains 13 residues. The V gene's germline CDR1 is SGHNT and CDR2 YYREEE (reference sequence). Trimming pared 0 bases from V and 8 bases from J, leaving 9 bases between. This CDR3 is CASSLDSTDEQFF. In DNA form, the CDR3 reads TGTGCCAGCAGCTTGGACTCTACGGATGAGCAGTTCTTC.

The chain links TRBV5-1 to TRBJ1-2; D may be TRBD1 (5 bases). Germline V lookup: CDR1 SGHRS, CDR2 YFSETQ. The length of the CDR3 is 13 residues. The V and J ends lost 2 bases and 7 bases respectively, with 12 bases between them. The CDR3 region has the DNA TGCGCCAGCAGCTTCCAAGGGGTGGGTGGCTACACCTTC. This codes for CASSFQGVGGYTF.

This clone has just one count. The chain recombines TRBV19 with TRBJ1-1; D ambiguous. From germline, CDR1 is LNHDA and CDR2 SQIVND (reference sequence). The V gene lost 6 bases and the J gene lost 1 base, with 15 bases spanning the gap. The CDR3 contains 15 residues. In DNA form, the CDR3 reads TGTGCCAGTAGAACGGGTCCCCTTAAGAACACTGAAGCTTTCTTT. Encoded protein: CASRTGPLKNTEAFF.

This clone was observed a few times. The genes are TRBV5-1 and TRBJ2-7; 7 nucleotides line up with TRBD1. Germline assignment: CDR1 SGHRS and CDR2 YFSETQ. The V and J ends lost 5 bases and 2 bases, in that order; junction bases with no gene match: 10. The CDR3 has 15 amino acids. CDR3 in amino acids: CASSLKGASTYEQYF. The CDR3 nucleotides are TGCGCCAGCAGTTTGAAGGGGGCATCGACCTACGAGCAGTACTTC. The complete variable domain, with remaining parts taken from reference TRBV5-1 and TRBJ2-7, reads KAGVTQTPRYLIKTRGQQVTLSCSPISGHRSVSWYQQTPGQGLQFLFEYFSETQRNKGNFPGRFSGRQFSNSRSEMNVSTLELGDSALYLCASSLKGASTYEQYFGPGTRLTVT.

The rearrangement uses TRBV15 and TRBJ2-1, with 13 bases fitting TRBD2. Trimming removed 0 bases from V and 7 bases from J; junction bases left unmatched: 6. CDR3 length: 17 residues. Per the germline V gene, CDR1 is LNHNV and CDR2 is YYDKDF (reference sequence). CDR3 in DNA: TGTGCCACCAGCAGAGACCTACTAGCGGGGGGGCTTAATGAGCAGTTCTTC. It encodes CATSRDLLAGGLNEQFF.

The chain is built from TRBV6-6 and TRBJ2-2, with 12 bases lining up with TRBD2. This CDR3 has 16 amino acids. The V gene's germline CDR1 is MNHNY and CDR2 SVGAGI (reference sequence). V shed 6 bases, J shed 4 bases, and the junction held 6 bases outside the gene matches. In DNA, the CDR3 is TGTGCCAGCAGCCAGACTAGCGGGGGTATCACCGGGGAGCTGTTTTTT. Its protein is CASSQTSGGITGELFF.

The CDR3 sequence is CANGQVGAKNIQYF. The CDR3 DNA reads as TGTGCCAATGGACAGGTGGGAGCCAAAAACATTCAGTACTTC. The rearrangement links TRBV2 to TRBJ2-4, with 7 positions matching TRBD1. Trimming at V came to 10 bases and at J to 0 bases, leaving 6 bases not matched to a gene. The germline gives CDR1 SNHLY, CDR2 FYNNEI. The CDR3 spans 14 residues.

The rearrangement links TRBV19 to TRBJ1-1, with a weak D call TRBD1 (5 bases). Trimming left V 5 bases short and J 5 bases short, with 18 bases between. CDR1 is LNHDA, CDR2 SQIVND, per germline (reference sequence). The CDR3 has 15 amino acids. The CDR3 DNA follows: TGTGCCAGTAGTTCCCCGGCGGCCCGGGGGACTGAAGCTTTCTTT. Protein: CASSSPAARGTEAFF.

This clone appeared once. The rearrangement uses TRBV7-9 and TRBJ1-3, with D unclear. The CDR3 length is 17 residues. CDR1 is SEHNR and CDR2 is FQNEAQ in the germline V gene (reference sequence). V shed 2 bases and J shed 0 bases, with 14 bases lying between them. The CDR3 nucleotides read TGTGCCAGCAGCTTACGGGGTAGTGGGTCCTCTGGAAACACCATATATTTT. This sequence encodes CASSLRGSGSSGNTIYF.

This chain links TRBV14 with TRBJ2-3; perhaps TRBD1 as D (5 bases). The length of the CDR3 is 15 residues. The germline V gene has CDR1 SGHDN and CDR2 FVKESK. V was trimmed by 1 base and J by 5 bases, leaving 13 bases between them. The CDR3 DNA reads as TGTGCCAGCAGCCAAGTACCAGGGTTGGGAGATACGCAGTATTTT. As protein: CASSQVPGLGDTQYF.

V gene TRBV6-2 or TRBV6-3 combines with J gene TRBJ2-2, with D possibly being TRBD2 (5 bases). This CDR3 is 14 amino acids long. Deletions cut 2 bases from V and 4 bases from J, with 8 bases between. Germline V gene data show CDR1 as MNHEY and CDR2 as SVGEGT. The CDR3 region has the DNA TGTGCCAGCAGTTACGCCCGGGGCACCGGGGAGCTGTTTTTT. Amino acids: CASSYARGTGELFF.

V usage is TRBV4-1 and J usage is TRBJ2-7, with TRBD2 identical over 10 bases. Germline CDR1 and CDR2: MGHRA and YSYEKL. This CDR3 has 15 amino acids. The V gene end was trimmed by 2 bases and the J gene end by 6 bases; junction bases not matched to a gene: 7. CDR3 amino acids: CASSQPLAGVFEQYF. In DNA, the CDR3 is TGCGCCAGCAGCCAACCCCTAGCGGGAGTTTTCGAGCAGTACTTC.

The chain uses TRBV7-9 and TRBJ1-3; 7 bases line up with TRBD1. Germline V lookup: CDR1 SEHNR, CDR2 FQNEAQ (reference sequence). Trimming removed 5 bases from V and 0 bases from J; junction bases left unmatched: 7. This CDR3 region has 16 residues. The CDR3 DNA reads as TGTGCCAGCAGCGGGACTGGGACAGTCTCTGGAAACACCATATATTTT. Its protein product is CASSGTGTVSGNTIYF.

This clone was seen only a few times. The J gene is TRBJ2-7, the V gene TRBV14; 8 bases are shared with TRBD1. The V gene's germline CDR1 is SGHDN and CDR2 FVKESK. V was pared by 4 bases and J by 5 bases, with 7 bases of the junction left unmatched. The CDR3 extends over 14 amino acids. CDR3 sequence reads: CASSLRQGNDEQYF. Written as DNA, the CDR3 is TGTGCCAGCAGCCTGCGACAGGGGAACGACGAGCAGTACTTC.

The chain uses TRBV12-5 and TRBJ1-4; possibly TRBD1 for D (5 bases). Trimming shortened V by 0 bases and J by 12 bases, and 8 bases separated the two germline ends. The CDR3 is made up of 12 amino acids. The germline V gene has CDR1 LGHNT and CDR2 FRNRAP. The DNA of the CDR3 is TGTGCTAGTGGTTTGGTACGGGGGGAACTGTTTTTT. It encodes CASGLVRGELFF.